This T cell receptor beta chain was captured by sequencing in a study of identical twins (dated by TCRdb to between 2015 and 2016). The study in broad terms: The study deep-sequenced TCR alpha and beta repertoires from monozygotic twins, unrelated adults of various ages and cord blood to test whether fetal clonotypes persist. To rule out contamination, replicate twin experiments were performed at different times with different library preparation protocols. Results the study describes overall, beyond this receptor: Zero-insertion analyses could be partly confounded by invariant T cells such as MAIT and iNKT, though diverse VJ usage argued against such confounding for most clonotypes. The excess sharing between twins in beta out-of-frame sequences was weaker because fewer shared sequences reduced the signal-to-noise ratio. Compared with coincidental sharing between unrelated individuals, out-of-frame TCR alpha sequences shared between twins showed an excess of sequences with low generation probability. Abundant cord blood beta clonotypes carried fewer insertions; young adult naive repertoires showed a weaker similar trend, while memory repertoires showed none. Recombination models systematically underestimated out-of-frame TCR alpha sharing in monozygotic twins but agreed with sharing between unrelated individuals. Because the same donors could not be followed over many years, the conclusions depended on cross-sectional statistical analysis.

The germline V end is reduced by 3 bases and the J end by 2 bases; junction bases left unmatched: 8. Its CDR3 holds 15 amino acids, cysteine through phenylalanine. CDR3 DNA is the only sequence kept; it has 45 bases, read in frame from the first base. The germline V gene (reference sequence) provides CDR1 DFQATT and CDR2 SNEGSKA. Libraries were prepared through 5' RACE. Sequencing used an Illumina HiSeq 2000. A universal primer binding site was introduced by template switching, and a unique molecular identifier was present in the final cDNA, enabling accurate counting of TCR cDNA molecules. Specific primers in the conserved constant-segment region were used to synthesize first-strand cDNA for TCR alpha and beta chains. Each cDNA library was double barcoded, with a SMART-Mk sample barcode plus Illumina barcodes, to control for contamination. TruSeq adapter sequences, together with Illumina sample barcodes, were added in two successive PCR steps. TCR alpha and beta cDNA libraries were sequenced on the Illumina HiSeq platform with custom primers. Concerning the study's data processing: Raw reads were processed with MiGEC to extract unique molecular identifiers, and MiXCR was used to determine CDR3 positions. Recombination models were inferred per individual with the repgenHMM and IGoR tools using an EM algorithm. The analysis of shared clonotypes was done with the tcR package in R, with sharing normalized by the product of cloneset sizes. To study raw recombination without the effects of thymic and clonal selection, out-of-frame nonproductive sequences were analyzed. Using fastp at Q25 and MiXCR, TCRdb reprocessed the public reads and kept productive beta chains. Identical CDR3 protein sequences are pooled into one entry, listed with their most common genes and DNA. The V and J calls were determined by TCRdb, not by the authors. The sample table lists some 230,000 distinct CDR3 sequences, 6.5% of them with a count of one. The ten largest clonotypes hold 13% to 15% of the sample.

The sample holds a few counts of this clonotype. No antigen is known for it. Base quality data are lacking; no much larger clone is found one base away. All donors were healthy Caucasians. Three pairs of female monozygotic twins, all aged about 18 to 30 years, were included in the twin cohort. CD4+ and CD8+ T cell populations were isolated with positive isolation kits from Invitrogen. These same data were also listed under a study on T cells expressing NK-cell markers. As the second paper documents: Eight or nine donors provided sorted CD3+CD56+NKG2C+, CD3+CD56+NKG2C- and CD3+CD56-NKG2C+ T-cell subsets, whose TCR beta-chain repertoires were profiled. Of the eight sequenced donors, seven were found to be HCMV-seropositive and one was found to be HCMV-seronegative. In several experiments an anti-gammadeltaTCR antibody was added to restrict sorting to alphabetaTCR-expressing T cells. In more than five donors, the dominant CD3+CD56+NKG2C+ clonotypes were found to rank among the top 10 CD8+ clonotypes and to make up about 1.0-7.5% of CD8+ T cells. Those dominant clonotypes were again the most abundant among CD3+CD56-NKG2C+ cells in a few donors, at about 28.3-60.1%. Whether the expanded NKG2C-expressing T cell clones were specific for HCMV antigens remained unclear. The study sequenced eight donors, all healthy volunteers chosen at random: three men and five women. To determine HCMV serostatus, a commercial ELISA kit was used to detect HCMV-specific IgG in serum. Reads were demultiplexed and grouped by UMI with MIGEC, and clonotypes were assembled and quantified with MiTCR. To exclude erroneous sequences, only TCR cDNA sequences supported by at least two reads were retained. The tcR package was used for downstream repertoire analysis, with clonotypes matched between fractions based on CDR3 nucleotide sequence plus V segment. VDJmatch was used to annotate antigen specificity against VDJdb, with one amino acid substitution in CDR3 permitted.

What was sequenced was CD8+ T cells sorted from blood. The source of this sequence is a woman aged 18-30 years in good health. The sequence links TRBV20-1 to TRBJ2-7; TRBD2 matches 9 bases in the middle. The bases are TGCAGTGCTAGTTTCGCTAGCGGGACTACCTACGAGCAGTACTTC. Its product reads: CSASFASGTTYEQYF.